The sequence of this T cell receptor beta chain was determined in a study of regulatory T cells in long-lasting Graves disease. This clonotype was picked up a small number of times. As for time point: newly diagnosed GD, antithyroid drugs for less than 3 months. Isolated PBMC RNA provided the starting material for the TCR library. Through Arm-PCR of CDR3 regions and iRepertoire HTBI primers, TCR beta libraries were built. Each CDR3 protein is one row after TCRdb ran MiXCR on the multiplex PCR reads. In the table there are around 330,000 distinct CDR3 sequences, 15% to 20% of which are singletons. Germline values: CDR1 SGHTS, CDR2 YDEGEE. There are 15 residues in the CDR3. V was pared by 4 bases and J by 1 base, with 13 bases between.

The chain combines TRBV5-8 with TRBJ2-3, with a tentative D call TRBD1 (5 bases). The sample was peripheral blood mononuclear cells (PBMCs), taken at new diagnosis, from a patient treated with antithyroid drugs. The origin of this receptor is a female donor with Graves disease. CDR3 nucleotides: TGTGCCAGCAGCACGTGGGGCGGTGGCACAGATACGCAGTATTTT. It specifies CASSTWGGGTDTQYF.